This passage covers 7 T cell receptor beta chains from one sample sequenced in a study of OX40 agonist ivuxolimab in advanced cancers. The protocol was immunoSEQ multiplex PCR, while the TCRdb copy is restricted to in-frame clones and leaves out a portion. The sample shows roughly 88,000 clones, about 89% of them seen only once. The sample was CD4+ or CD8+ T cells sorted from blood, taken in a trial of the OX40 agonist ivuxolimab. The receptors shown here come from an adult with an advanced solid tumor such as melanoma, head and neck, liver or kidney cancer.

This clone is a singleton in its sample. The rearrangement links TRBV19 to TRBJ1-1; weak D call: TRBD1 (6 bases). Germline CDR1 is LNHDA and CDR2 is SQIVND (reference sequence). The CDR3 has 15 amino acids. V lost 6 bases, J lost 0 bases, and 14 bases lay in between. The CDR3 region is CASSLGGSMNTEAFF. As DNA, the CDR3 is TGTGCCAGTAGCCTAGGGGGTTCGATGAACACTGAAGCTTTCTTT.

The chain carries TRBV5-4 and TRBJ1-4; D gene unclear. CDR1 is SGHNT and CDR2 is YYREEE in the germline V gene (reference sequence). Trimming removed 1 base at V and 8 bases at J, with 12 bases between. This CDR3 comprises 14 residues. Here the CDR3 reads CASSLRREGEKLFF. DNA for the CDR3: TGTGCCAGCAGCTTGAGGAGGGAGGGAGAAAAACTGTTTTTT.

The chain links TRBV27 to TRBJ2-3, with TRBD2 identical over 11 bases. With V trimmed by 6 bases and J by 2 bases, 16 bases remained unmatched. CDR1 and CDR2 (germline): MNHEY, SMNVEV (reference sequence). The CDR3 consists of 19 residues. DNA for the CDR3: TGTGCCAGCAGCCGATTGAAGGTAGCGGGAGGGGTGAACACAGATACGCAGTATTTT. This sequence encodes CASSRLKVAGGVNTDTQYF.

In DNA, the CDR3 is TGTGCCAGCAGTCCACCGGGACTAGCGGGCCAAGAGACCCAGTACTTC. Translated: CASSPPGLAGQETQYF. The V call is TRBV7-9, the J call TRBJ2-5, with 12 bases that match TRBD2. The V gene end was trimmed by 6 bases and the J gene end by 1 base; junction bases not matched to a gene: 6. The CDR3 totals 16 residues. Germline CDR1 reads SEHNR; CDR2 reads FQNEAQ (reference sequence). The full variable domain, in which reference TRBV7-9 and TRBJ2-5 provide the parts outside the CDR3, is DTGVSQNPRHKITKRGQNVTFRCDPISEHNRLYWYRQTLGQGPEFLTYFQNEAQLEKSRLLSDRFSAERPKGSFSTLEIQRTEQGDSAMYLCASSPPGLAGQETQYFGPGTRLLVL.

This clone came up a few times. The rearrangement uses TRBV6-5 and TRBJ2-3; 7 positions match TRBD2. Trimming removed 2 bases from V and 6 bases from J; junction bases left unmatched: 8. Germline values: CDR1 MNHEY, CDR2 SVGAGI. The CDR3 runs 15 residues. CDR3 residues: CASSYGGGFSDTQYF. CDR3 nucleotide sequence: TGTGCCAGCAGTTACGGGGGGGGATTCTCTGATACGCAGTATTTT.

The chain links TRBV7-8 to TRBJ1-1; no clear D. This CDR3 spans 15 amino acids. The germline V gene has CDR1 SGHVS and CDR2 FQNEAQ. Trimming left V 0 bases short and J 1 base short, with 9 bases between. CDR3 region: CASSLATGGNTEAFF. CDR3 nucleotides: TGTGCCAGCAGCTTAGCGACCGGAGGGAACACTGAAGCTTTCTTT.

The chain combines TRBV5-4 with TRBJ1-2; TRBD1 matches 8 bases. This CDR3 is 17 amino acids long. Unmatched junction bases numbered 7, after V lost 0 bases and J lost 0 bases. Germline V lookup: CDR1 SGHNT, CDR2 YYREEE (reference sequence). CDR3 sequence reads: CASSLVQGAGTNYGYTF. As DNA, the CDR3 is TGTGCCAGCAGCTTGGTCCAGGGGGCCGGAACTAACTATGGCTACACCTTC.